This record looks at one T cell receptor beta chain sequence and its context. Sequencing used immunoSEQ multiplex PCR; TCRdb keeps in-frame clones, though not all of them. The data contain about 240,000 clones, approximately 86% of them singletons. This sample was included in a study of blood T cell repertoires in COVID-19. The germline gives CDR1 LGHDT, CDR2 YNNKEL (reference sequence). V trimming: 0 bases; J trimming: 3 bases; junction bases outside the gene matches: 4. The CDR3 totals 16 residues. The sequence derives from a woman aged 40-49 years with acute COVID-19. The sequencing input was PBMCs or T cells enriched from blood (not recorded which). The chain is built from TRBV3-1 (or the pseudogene TRBV3-2) and TRBJ2-1; 8 positions agree with TRBD2. In DNA, the CDR3 is TGTGCCAGCAGCCAAGATCTAAGCGGGAGCTACAATGAGCAGTTCTTC. Amino acids: CASSQDLSGSYNEQFF.